The 4 T cell receptor beta chains below come from one sample, sequenced in a study of human T cells and chemical hapten exposure. One entry per CDR3 protein results from TCRdb running MiXCR on the RACE reads. There are about 94,000 distinct CDR3 sequences in the sample; 7.5% to 10% occur only once, and approximately 2% lies in the top ten. As for time point: patch test 2, 6 weeks after DPC sensitization. As for treatment: therapeutic diphenylcyclopropenone sensitization with weekly scalp DPC. The sequenced sample was whole blood, obtained in connection with sensitization to the hapten diphenylcyclopropenone (DPC). The origin of the receptors is a middle-aged woman with alopecia areata. Some clones in this sample may be carry-over from other donors' samples.

This clonotype showed up many times. V is TRBV12-2 and J is TRBJ1-5; the table names TRBD1, a call not compared with the DNA. TRBV12-2 is listed as a pseudogene. This CDR3 has 16 residues. CDR3 sequence (DNA): TGTGCAAGTCGCTCTGACAGACAGGGCCTAAATCAGCCCCAGCATTTT. Translating gives CASRSDRQGLNQPQHF.

This clonotype has ten or more counts. The chain employs TRBV2 and TRBJ2-7, with D possibly called TRBD1 or TRBD2 (5 bases each). Looked up from germline, CDR1 is SNHLY and CDR2 is FYNNEI. The V gene lost 6 bases and the J gene lost 2 bases, with 8 bases spanning the gap. The CDR3 loop spans 12 amino acids. The CDR3, as DNA: TGTGCCAGCAGGCCGGGACCCTACGAGCAGTACTTC. Translation gives CASRPGPYEQYF.

This clonotype was observed a few times. J is TRBJ2-2 and V is TRBV28, with a weak D call TRBD2 (5 bases). The CDR3 runs 12 residues. With 3 bases removed from V and 8 bases from J, the gap between germline ends came to 7 bases. Germline loops: CDR1 MDHEN, CDR2 SYDVKM. The CDR3 nucleotides read TGTGCCAGCAGTTTCGGGGAAGGGGAGCTGTTTTTT. It translates to CASSFGEGELFF.

This clonotype was picked up many times. V usage is TRBV19 and J usage is TRBJ2-1, with D maybe TRBD2 (6 bases). In germline, CDR1 is LNHDA, CDR2 SQIVND (reference sequence). V shed 8 bases and J shed 6 bases, with 11 bases lying between them. CDR3 length: 12 amino acids. The CDR3 bases are TGTGCCAGTTCGGGACTTTCCAATGAGCAGTTCTTC. Its translation is CASSGLSNEQFF.